Following are 5 T cell receptor beta chains from one sample sequenced in a study of T cells in Graves' hyperthyroidism and ophthalmopathy. Researchers took RNA transcripts and amplified the TCR beta CDR3 regions from them. HTBI primers drove first-round RT-PCR of the TCR CDR3. TCRdb reprocessed the multiplex PCR reads with MiXCR, giving one entry per CDR3 protein. The sample lists hundreds of thousands of distinct CDR3 sequences; roughly 15% were seen once. Input material: blood. Every receptor here comes from a woman between 45 and 65 years old with Graves' ophthalmopathy.

On this clonotype itself: A much larger clone lies a single base off, so this may be a read error. This chain links TRBV6-2 or TRBV6-3 with TRBJ2-3; no clear D. The CDR3 extends over 13 amino acids. V was trimmed by 8 bases and J by 4 bases, leaving 13 bases between them. Germline-derived CDR1 and CDR2 are MNHEY and SVGEGT. The CDR3: CASVLDGSDTQYF. CDR3 nucleotide sequence: TGTGCCAGCGTCTTGGATGGTTCAGATACGCAGTATTTT.

This clonotype was found a few times. This chain joins TRBV28 and TRBJ1-5, with TRBD1 identical over 7 bases. The germline CDR1 and CDR2 sequences are MDHEN and SYDVKM. The junction had 15 bases not matched to a gene; V was cut back by 10 bases and J by 6 bases. CDR3 length: 15 residues. The CDR3 DNA is TGTGCCAACCCCTCGGGAGGGGGCCCCCTTCAGCCCCAGCATTTT. It yields the protein CANPSGGGPLQPQHF.

This clonotype occurred a few times. The CDR3 protein is CASSLSGRAFLNEQFF. The DNA of the CDR3 is TGTGCCAGCAGTTTGAGCGGGAGGGCCTTTTTGAATGAGCAGTTCTTC. The rearrangement uses TRBV27 and TRBJ2-1; TRBD2 aligns across 10 bases. The CDR3 has 16 residues. Germline V gene lookup returns CDR1 MNHEY and CDR2 SMNVEV (reference sequence). V shed 3 bases and J 7 bases; nucleotides not matched to a gene: 9.

There are many counts of this clonotype. The J gene is TRBJ2-1, the V gene TRBV5-1; 11 nucleotides line up with TRBD2. The CDR3 runs to 17 residues. Germline assignment: CDR1 SGHRS and CDR2 YFSETQ. The junction had 16 bases not matched to a gene; V was cut back by 7 bases and J by 7 bases. CDR3 region: CASEKNPGTSGYNEQFF. Written as DNA, the CDR3 is TGCGCCAGCGAAAAAAACCCCGGGACTAGCGGATATAATGAGCAGTTCTTC.

In its sample, this clonotype was seen many times. The chain links TRBV6-1 to TRBJ2-3, with D perhaps matching TRBD1 (6 bases). Germline CDR1 reads MNHNS; CDR2 reads SASEGT. The V gene lost 6 bases and the J gene lost 4 bases, with 14 bases spanning the gap. The CDR3 is 14 amino acids. The CDR3 DNA is TGTGCCAGCAGCCTCGTCACAGGGCCAGATACGCAGTATTTT. It yields the protein CASSLVTGPDTQYF.